This is a list of T cell receptor beta chains from one sample in a study of blood T cells in healthy people across ages. From the 5' RACE reads, TCRdb called clonotypes with MiXCR, one entry per CDR3 protein. The sample lists about 1.1 million distinct CDR3 sequences, more than 30% occurring once. The material sequenced was blood. Receptors were obtained from a man aged 18 to 30 in good health. Each CDR3 is given with its conserved first and last residue. A D gene is named only where the DNA matches it firmly. Part of the rows lack a size; the others show once, few, many or a class for expanded clones.

clone size	V gene	CDR3 length	D gene	J gene	CDR3 protein	CDR3 DNA
NA	TRBV4-3	15	NA	TRBJ2-1	CASSQDQGMGNEQFF	TGCGCCAGCAGCCAAGATCAGGGGATGGGAAATGAGCAGTTCTTC
NA	TRBV15	15	NA	TRBJ2-3	CATSGPGRGGDTQYF	TGTGCCACCAGCGGCCCGGGACGGGGAGGAGATACGCAGTATTTT
NA	TRBV20-1	15	NA	TRBJ2-1	CSARVGSAHHNEQFF	TGCAGTGCTAGAGTCGGGTCGGCTCACCACAATGAGCAGTTCTTC
NA	TRBV6-5	14	NA	TRBJ1-6	CASSDTRYNSPLHF	TGTGCCAGCAGTGACACCCGGTATAATTCACCCCTCCACTTT
few	TRBV10-3	14	TRBD1	TRBJ2-1	CAISERDRYNEQFF	TGTGCCATCAGTGAACGGGACAGGTACAATGAGCAGTTCTTC
few	TRBV20-1	17	TRBD1	TRBJ1-5	CSACRDRGTYSNQPQHF	TGCAGTGCTTGCCGGGACAGGGGGACCTATAGCAATCAGCCCCAGCATTTT
NA	TRBV20-1	14	NA	TRBJ1-4	CSAREPTNNEKLFF	TGCAGCGCAAGGGAACCCACTAATAATGAAAAACTGTTTTTT
once	TRBV6-2/TRBV6-3	12	NA	TRBJ2-1	CASGRTYNEQFF	TGTGCCAGCGGACGGACTTACAATGAGCAGTTCTTC
NA	TRBV12-3/TRBV12-4	15	NA	TRBJ2-7	CASSQGGLGYNEQYF	TGTGCCAGCAGTCAGGGGGGTCTCGGGTACAATGAGCAGTACTTC
NA	TRBV28	16	TRBD1	TRBJ2-1	CASSPLLGQGANEQFF	TGTGCCAGCAGCCCCTTACTTGGACAGGGGGCTAATGAGCAGTTCTTC
NA	TRBV7-9	13	NA	TRBJ1-2	CASSRTRSYGYTF	TGTGCCAGCAGCCGCACACGGTCGTATGGCTACACCTTC
NA	TRBV9	14	TRBD1	TRBJ1-1	CASSFGTGSTEAFF	TGTGCCAGCAGTTTCGGGACAGGCAGTACTGAAGCTTTCTTT
NA	TRBV20-1	13	NA	TRBJ2-2	CSARPSNTGELFF	TGCAGTGCTAGACCTAGCAACACCGGGGAGCTGTTTTTT
NA	TRBV20-1	12	NA	TRBJ1-5	CSAQMGGQPQHF	TGCAGTGCCCAGATGGGTGGTCAGCCCCAGCATTTT
NA	TRBV7-2	14	TRBD2	TRBJ2-2	CASSSGTSPGELFF	TGTGCCAGCAGCTCTGGGACTAGCCCCGGGGAGCTGTTTTTT
NA	TRBV9	16	NA	TRBJ2-1	CASSVDGRAGLYEQFF	TGTGCCAGCAGCGTAGATGGAAGGGCAGGGCTCTATGAGCAGTTCTTC